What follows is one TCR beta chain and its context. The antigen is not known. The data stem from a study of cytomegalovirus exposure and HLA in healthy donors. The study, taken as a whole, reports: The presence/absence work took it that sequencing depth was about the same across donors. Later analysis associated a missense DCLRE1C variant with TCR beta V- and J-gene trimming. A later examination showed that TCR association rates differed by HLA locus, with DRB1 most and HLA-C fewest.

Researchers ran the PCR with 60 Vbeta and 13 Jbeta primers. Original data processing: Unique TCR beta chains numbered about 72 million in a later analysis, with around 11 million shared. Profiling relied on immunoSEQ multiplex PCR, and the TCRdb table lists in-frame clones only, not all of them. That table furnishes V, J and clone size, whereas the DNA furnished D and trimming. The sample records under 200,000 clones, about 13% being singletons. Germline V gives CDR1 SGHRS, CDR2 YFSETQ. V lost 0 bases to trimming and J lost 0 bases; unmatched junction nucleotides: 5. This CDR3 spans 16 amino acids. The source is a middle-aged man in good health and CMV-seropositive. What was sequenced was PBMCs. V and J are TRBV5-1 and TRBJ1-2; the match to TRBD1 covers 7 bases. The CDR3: CASSLGGTVANYGYTF. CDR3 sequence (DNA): TGCGCCAGCAGCTTGGGTGGGACAGTAGCTAACTATGGCTACACCTTC.